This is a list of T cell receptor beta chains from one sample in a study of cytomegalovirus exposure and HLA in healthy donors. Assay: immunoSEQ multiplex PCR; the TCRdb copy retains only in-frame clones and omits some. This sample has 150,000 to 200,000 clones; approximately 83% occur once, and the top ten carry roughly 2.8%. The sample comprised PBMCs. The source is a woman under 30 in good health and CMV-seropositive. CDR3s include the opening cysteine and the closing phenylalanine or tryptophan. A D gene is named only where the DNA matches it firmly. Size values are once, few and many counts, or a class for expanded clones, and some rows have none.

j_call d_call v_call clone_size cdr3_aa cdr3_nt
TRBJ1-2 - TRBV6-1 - CASSENMPGYGYTF TGTGCCAGCAGTGAAAATATGCCCGGCTATGGCTACACCTTC
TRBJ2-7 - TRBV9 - CASSTLDSDAYEQYF TGTGCCAGCAGCACCTTAGACAGTGATGCCTACGAGCAGTACTTC
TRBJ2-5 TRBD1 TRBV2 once CARETGSKTQYF TGTGCCAGGGAGACAGGGTCGAAGACCCAGTACTTC
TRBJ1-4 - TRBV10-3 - CAISDQGTGDEKLFF TGTGCCATCAGTGATCAGGGTACGGGGGATGAAAAACTGTTTTTT
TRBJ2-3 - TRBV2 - CASPKPITSTDTQYF TGTGCCAGCCCAAAGCCCATTACTAGCACAGATACGCAGTATTTT
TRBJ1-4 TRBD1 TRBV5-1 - CASSLPTGGTNEKLFF TGCGCCAGCAGCCTCCCGACAGGGGGCACTAATGAAAAACTGTTTTTT
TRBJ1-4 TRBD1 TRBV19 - CASADRGPEKLFF TGTGCCAGTGCGGACAGGGGGCCTGAAAAACTGTTTTTT
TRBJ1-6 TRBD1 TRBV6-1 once CASSEAPGQGRSPLHF TGTGCCAGCAGTGAAGCGCCGGGACAGGGCCGGTCACCCCTCCACTTT
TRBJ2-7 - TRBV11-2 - CASSRMGLSSYEQYF TGTGCCAGCAGCCGAATGGGGCTCAGCTCCTACGAGCAGTACTTC
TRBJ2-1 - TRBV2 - CASRAGAPEQFF TGTGCCAGCAGGGCTGGGGCCCCGGAGCAGTTCTTC
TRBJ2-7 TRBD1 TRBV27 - CASSLRTGTGLYEQYF TGTGCCAGCAGTTTACGTACCGGGACAGGACTATACGAGCAGTACTTC
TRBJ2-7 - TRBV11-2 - CASSFFSGSEQYF TGTGCCAGCAGCTTCTTCTCTGGCAGCGAGCAGTACTTC
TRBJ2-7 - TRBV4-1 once CASSQLGLISSYEQYF TGCGCCAGCAGCCAGTTGGGCCTTATTTCTTCCTACGAGCAGTACTTC
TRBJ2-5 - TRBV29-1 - CSVVRGMETQYF TGCAGCGTTGTTAGGGGTATGGAGACCCAGTACTTC
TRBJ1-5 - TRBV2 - CASRRGLRNQPQHF TGTGCCAGCAGAAGAGGACTAAGAAATCAGCCCCAGCATTTT
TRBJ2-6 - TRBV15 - CATSIHTGGTNVLTF TGTGCCACCAGCATACATACTGGGGGGACCAACGTCCTGACTTTC
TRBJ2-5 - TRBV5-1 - CASSLAPGVETQYF TGCGCCAGCAGCTTGGCTCCAGGGGTGGAGACCCAGTACTTC
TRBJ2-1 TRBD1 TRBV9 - CASSVDRQGAGNEQFF TGTGCCAGCAGCGTAGACCGACAGGGGGCAGGCAATGAGCAGTTCTTC
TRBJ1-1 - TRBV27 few CASKGVDNTEAFF TGTGCCAGCAAAGGGGTCGACAACACTGAAGCTTTCTTT
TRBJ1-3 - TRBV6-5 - CASSRQGPSGNTIYF TGTGCCAGCAGTAGGCAGGGGCCCTCTGGAAACACCATATATTTT
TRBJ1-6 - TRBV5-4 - CASSGDGQDNSPLHF TGTGCCAGCAGCGGCGACGGACAAGATAATTCACCCCTCCACTTT
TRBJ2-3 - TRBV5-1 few CASSWGTQPDTQYF TGCGCCAGCAGCTGGGGGACACAGCCAGATACGCAGTATTTT
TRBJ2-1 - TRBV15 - CATSPSRERVNEQFF TGTGCCACCAGCCCCTCTAGGGAGAGGGTGAATGAGCAGTTCTTC
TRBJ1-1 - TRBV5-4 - CAEGTGENTEAFF TGTGCGGAGGGTACCGGGGAGAACACTGAAGCTTTCTTT
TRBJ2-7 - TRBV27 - CASSHDFTYEQYF TGTGCCAGCAGTCACGACTTTACCTACGAGCAGTACTTC
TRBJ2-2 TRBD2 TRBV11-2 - CASSLKSGGSGELFF TGTGCCAGCAGCCTAAAATCGGGGGGATCCGGGGAGCTGTTTTTT
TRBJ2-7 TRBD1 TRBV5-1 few CASSWSGQGLGEQYF TGCGCCAGCAGCTGGTCGGGACAGGGACTTGGCGAGCAGTACTTC
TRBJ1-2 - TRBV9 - CASSVDPSPMANYGYTF TGTGCCAGCAGCGTAGACCCCTCACCTATGGCTAACTATGGCTACACCTTC
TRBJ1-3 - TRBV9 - CASSVDRVNTIYF TGTGCCAGCAGCGTAGACAGGGTAAACACCATATATTTT
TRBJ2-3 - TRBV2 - CASIRGGTDTQYF TGTGCCAGCATAAGGGGGGGGACAGATACGCAGTATTTT
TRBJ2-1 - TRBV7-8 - CASSLGRVTNEQFF TGTGCCAGCAGCTTAGGGAGGGTTACCAATGAGCAGTTCTTC
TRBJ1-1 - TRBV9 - CASSVHGENTEAFF TGTGCCAGCAGCGTACACGGAGAGAACACTGAAGCTTTCTTT
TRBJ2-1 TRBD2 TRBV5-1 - CASSLAGGAYNEQFF TGCGCCAGCAGCTTAGCGGGGGGCGCCTACAATGAGCAGTTCTTC
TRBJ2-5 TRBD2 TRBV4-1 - CASSQGGWETQYF TGCGCCAGCAGCCAGGGGGGGTGGGAGACCCAGTACTTC
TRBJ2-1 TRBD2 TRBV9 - CASNKDSGGIDEQFF TGTGCCAGCAACAAAGATAGCGGGGGGATAGATGAGCAGTTCTTC
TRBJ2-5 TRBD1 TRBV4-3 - CASSRDREETQYF TGCGCCAGCAGCCGGGACAGAGAAGAGACCCAGTACTTC
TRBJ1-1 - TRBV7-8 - CASSSSNRVVTEAFF TGTGCCAGCAGCTCCTCAAACAGGGTTGTCACTGAAGCTTTCTTT
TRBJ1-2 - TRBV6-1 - CASSEALGSLNGYTF TGTGCCAGCAGTGAGGCGTTGGGCTCTCTGAATGGCTACACCTTC
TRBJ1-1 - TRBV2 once CASKLQGVRDTEAFF TGTGCCAGCAAGCTACAAGGGGTTAGGGACACTGAAGCTTTCTTT
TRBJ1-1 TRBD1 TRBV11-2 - CASSPETGMNTEAFF TGTGCCAGCAGCCCAGAGACAGGGATGAACACTGAAGCTTTCTTT
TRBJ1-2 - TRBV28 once CASSRSNYGYTF TGTGCCAGCAGTCGTAGTAACTATGGCTACACCTTC
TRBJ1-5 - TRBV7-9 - CASSFARGSSNQPQHF TGTGCCAGCAGCTTCGCCAGGGGTTCGAGCAATCAGCCCCAGCATTTT
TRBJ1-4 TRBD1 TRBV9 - CASSTGTGATNEKLFF TGTGCCAGCAGCACCGGGACAGGGGCCACTAATGAAAAACTGTTTTTT
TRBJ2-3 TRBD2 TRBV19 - CASRETSGVTDTQYF TGTGCCAGTAGAGAAACTAGCGGGGTTACAGATACGCAGTATTTT